Each of the 22 T cell receptor beta chains below was sequenced from the same sample in a study of identical twins. TCRdb re-analysed the 5' RACE reads in MiXCR, keeping a single row per CDR3 protein. The sample consists of 400,000 to 500,000 distinct CDR3 sequences, roughly 13% of them appearing once. The same specimen was also included in a second study, on yellow fever vaccine responses in identical twins.

Sequenced sample: CD4+ T cells sorted from blood. All receptors come from a woman aged 18-29 years in good health.

This clonotype was seen more than once but under ten times. The chain couples TRBV19 to TRBJ2-3; no reliable D call. The length of the CDR3 is 14 residues. Trimming stripped 1 base from V and 0 bases from J, with 5 bases between. Germline CDR1 reads LNHDA; CDR2 reads SQIVND (reference sequence). CDR3: CASSIALSTDTQYF. CDR3 nucleotide sequence: TGTGCCAGTAGTATAGCTCTGAGCACAGATACGCAGTATTTT.

This clonotype occurred a few times. The chain couples TRBV28 to TRBJ2-3, with no clear D. V was shortened by 7 bases and J by 4 bases, with 9 bases between the two germline ends. CDR3 length equals 12 residues. CDR1 is MDHEN, CDR2 SYDVKM, per germline. The CDR3 sequence is CASTTRPDTQYF. In nucleotides, the CDR3 is TGTGCCAGCACTACACGGCCAGATACGCAGTATTTT.

This clonotype was seen repeatedly, ten times or more. V and J are TRBV24-1 and TRBJ2-1; D may be TRBD1 or TRBD2 (6 bases each). CDR1 and CDR2 (germline): KGHDR, SFDVKD. The CDR3 is 15 amino acids. With 1 base removed from V and 2 bases from J, the gap between germline ends came to 8 bases. CDR3: CATSDFGGPYNEQFF. CDR3 bases: TGTGCCACCAGTGATTTCGGGGGCCCCTACAATGAGCAGTTCTTC.

This clonotype was detected ten times or more. The junction departs from the called germline gene at one end, perhaps through a read error. The chain is built from TRBV7-8 and TRBJ2-3; no clear D. The CDR3 spans 14 residues. The germline gives CDR1 SGHVS, CDR2 FQNEAQ. CDR3 sequence reads: CASSLAPGTDTQYF. The CDR3 DNA is TGCGCCAGCAGCTTGGCCCCGGGCACAGATACGCAGTATTTT.

This clonotype has only a few counts. In nucleotides, the CDR3 is TGTGCCAGCAGTTTTGGTGGCGGGAGAGGGAATGAGCAGTTCTTC. Translation gives CASSFGGGRGNEQFF. This chain joins TRBV12-3 or TRBV12-4 and TRBJ2-1; 7 bases are shared with TRBD2. The CDR3 runs 15 residues. V trimming: 3 bases; J trimming: 7 bases; junction bases outside the gene matches: 9.

The J gene is TRBJ2-6, the V gene TRBV27, with D hard to call. This CDR3 region has 17 residues. The germline V gene encodes CDR1 MNHEY and CDR2 SMNVEV (reference sequence). Trimming shortened V by 1 base and J by 0 bases, and 10 bases separated the two germline ends. The CDR3 is CASSLFVLSSGANVLTF. In DNA, the CDR3 is TGTGCCAGCAGTTTATTTGTCCTATCCTCTGGGGCCAACGTCCTGACTTTC.

The chain employs TRBV29-1 and TRBJ2-3; TRBD2 aligns across 14 bases. V shed 1 base, J shed 3 bases, and the junction held 6 bases outside the gene matches. The CDR3 totals 17 residues. Germline values: CDR1 SQVTM, CDR2 ANQGSEA. CDR3 nucleotide sequence: TGCAGCGTTGAAGCCGGGACTAGCGGGAGCACGACAGATACGCAGTATTTT. It encodes CSVEAGTSGSTTDTQYF.

This clonotype occurred a few times. The V call is TRBV15, the J call TRBJ2-7, with 9 positions matching TRBD1. The length of the CDR3 is 14 residues. V dropped 3 bases and J dropped 6; count of bases not matched to a gene: 6. Per germline, CDR1 LNHNV and CDR2 YYDKDF (reference sequence). The CDR3 loop is CATSRVGQGVEQYF. CDR3 nucleotide sequence: TGTGCCACCAGCAGGGTGGGACAGGGCGTCGAGCAGTACTTC.

This clonotype has more than one count but fewer than ten. The rearrangement joins TRBV4-3 to TRBJ2-1; 8 bases line up with TRBD1. Looked up from germline, CDR1 is LGHNA and CDR2 is YSLEER. After removal of 0 bases from V and 10 bases from J, the junction contained 17 bases not matched to a gene. The CDR3 has 18 residues. CDR3 bases: TGCGCCAGCAGCCAAGATCTCAGGGGGCCTGGTAGCGGAACAGAGCAGTTCTTC. Amino acids: CASSQDLRGPGSGTEQFF.

There are a few counts of this clonotype. J is TRBJ2-2 and V is TRBV7-8, with 10 positions matching TRBD2. The CDR3 is made up of 17 amino acids. CDR1 is SGHVS, CDR2 FQNEAQ, per germline. V lost 5 bases to trimming and J lost 0 bases; unmatched junction nucleotides: 6. CDR3 bases: TGTGCCAGCAGCCCCCGACTAGCGGGCGCGAACACCGGGGAGCTGTTTTTT. Protein: CASSPRLAGANTGELFF.

The chain employs TRBV11-2 and TRBJ2-2; 10 positions match TRBD2. The CDR3 is 19 residues long. Germline CDR1 and CDR2: SGHAT and FQNNGV. The J segment lost 7 bases and the V segment lost 5 bases, leaving 19 bases of the junction unmatched. This CDR3 is CASSARPASGRDRSGELFF. The CDR3, as DNA: TGTGCCAGCAGCGCCCGCCCCGCTAGCGGGAGAGATAGGAGCGGGGAGCTGTTTTTT.

This clonotype was counted a single time. This sequence joins TRBV10-3 and TRBJ2-1; D unresolved. Looked up from germline, CDR1 is ENHRY and CDR2 is SYGVKD. The CDR3 totals 13 residues. V was pared by 5 bases and J by 4 bases, with 9 bases between. The CDR3 nucleotides are TGTGCCATCAGTACTACATCTTACAATGAGCAGTTCTTC. It translates to CAISTTSYNEQFF.

This clonotype was seen only a few times. The chain employs TRBV18 and TRBJ2-7; TRBD2 matches at 15 bases. Germline V CDR1 and CDR2: KGHSH, LQKENI. The CDR3 has 16 residues. J was trimmed by 3 bases and V by 1 base; bases with no gene match: 1. In nucleotides, the CDR3 is TGTGCCAGCTCACCACAGGGACTAGCGGGAGGCTACGAGCAGTACTTC. It codes for CASSPQGLAGGYEQYF.

This clonotype was seen a few times. The chain is built from TRBV6-1 and TRBJ2-2; 9 nucleotides agree with TRBD2. The CDR3 has 15 amino acids. Germline V lookup: CDR1 MNHNS, CDR2 SASEGT. V was pared by 8 bases and J by 5 bases, with 9 bases of the junction left unmatched. CDR3 protein: CASRTGLANTGELFF. CDR3 DNA: TGTGCCAGCCGTACGGGACTAGCTAATACCGGGGAGCTGTTTTTT.

The chain joins TRBV6-1 to TRBJ2-3, with 8 positions matching TRBD2. J lost 7 bases, V lost 6 bases, and 9 bases had no gene match. Germline values: CDR1 MNHNS, CDR2 SASEGT. This CDR3 contains 14 residues. DNA for the CDR3: TGTGCCAGCAGCCCAGGCGGGGGGCGATATACGCAGTATTTT. Translating it yields CASSPGGGRYTQYF.

This clonotype was seen ten or more times. The rearrangement uses TRBV3-1 and TRBJ1-1; D possibly corresponds to TRBD1 (5 bases). The germline V gene has CDR1 LGHDT and CDR2 YNNKEL (reference sequence). The CDR3 has 19 amino acids. V gave up 0 bases and J gave up 0 bases, with 20 bases separating them. The DNA of the CDR3 is TGTGCCAGCAGCCAAGATGAGGTCGTTCAAACAGGCTTGAACACTGAAGCTTTCTTT. Protein: CASSQDEVVQTGLNTEAFF.

In its sample, this clonotype was seen a few times. The V and J genes are TRBV29-1 and TRBJ2-6; a possible D gene is TRBD2 (5 bases). Deletions cut 7 bases from V and 2 bases from J, with 9 bases between. The germline V gene has CDR1 SQVTM and CDR2 ANQGSEA. This CDR3 comprises 13 residues. CDR3 nucleotides: TGCAGCGCACGGGGTCCTGGGGCCAACGTCCTGACTTTC. This encodes CSARGPGANVLTF. Filled out from reference TRBV29-1 and TRBJ2-6, the complete variable domain reads SAVISQKPSRDICQRGTSLTIQCQVDSQVTMMFWYRQQPGQSLTLIATANQGSEATYESGFVIDKFPISRPNLTFSTLTVSNMSPEDSSIYLCSARGPGANVLTFGAGSRLTVL.

This clonotype was seen many times. The gene calls are TRBV5-1 and TRBJ2-1; 13 nucleotides agree with TRBD2. V lost 4 bases to trimming and J lost 14 bases; unmatched junction nucleotides: 12. CDR1 and CDR2 (germline): SGHRS, YFSETQ. The CDR3 length is 15 residues. CDR3 DNA: TGCGCCAGCAGCACGGGACTAGCGGGACCCCATACGGAGTTCTTC. This codes for CASSTGLAGPHTEFF.

The CDR3 protein is CASSLIIHSGANVLTF. CDR3 DNA: TGTGCCAGCAGCCTGATAATCCACTCTGGGGCCAACGTCCTGACTTTC. The rearrangement joins TRBV7-8 to TRBJ2-6; D is uncertain. The CDR3 has 16 residues. Deletions cut 5 bases from V and 0 bases from J, with 11 bases between. Germline V gene data show CDR1 as SGHVS and CDR2 as FQNEAQ.

V gene TRBV12-3 or TRBV12-4 combines with J gene TRBJ1-1; no reliable D call. V was cut by 3 bases and J by 1 base, with 6 bases left in between. CDR3 size: 13 residues. This CDR3 reads CASSFAANTEAFF. The CDR3, as DNA: TGTGCCAGCAGTTTTGCAGCGAACACTGAAGCTTTCTTT.

This sequence joins TRBV14 and TRBJ2-2, with TRBD2 matching over 8 bases. Germline assignment: CDR1 SGHDN and CDR2 FVKESK. The V segment lost 3 bases and the J segment 3 bases; nucleotides outside the gene matches: 6. The CDR3 is 16 residues long. DNA of the CDR3: TGTGCCAGCAGCCATCGACGGGAGGGTTACACCGGGGAGCTGTTTTTT. This encodes CASSHRREGYTGELFF.

The rearrangement uses TRBV3-1 and TRBJ1-6; D is perhaps TRBD1 (6 bases). Germline values: CDR1 LGHDT, CDR2 YNNKEL (reference sequence). Trimming cost V 1 base and J 7 bases, with 14 bases left between them. The CDR3 totals 16 residues. DNA for the CDR3: TGTGCCAGCAGCCAAGGAGTAGGGGGTGGAAATTCACCCCTCCACTTT. Translation: CASSQGVGGGNSPLHF.